Listed below are T cell receptor beta chains from one sample, sequenced in a study of shared clonotypes between healthy human individuals. Sequenced by immunoSEQ multiplex PCR; TCRdb stores in-frame clones only, minus some. The top ten hold about 0.38% of the sample, which has 2,500,000 or so clones, roughly 93% seen once. The source material was naive CD4+ T cells from PBMCs. The receptors shown here come from a man aged 18 to 30 in good health. Some clones in this sample may be carry-over from other donors' samples. Both conserved end residues are part of each CDR3. D genes are given only for firm matches. Clone sizes are given selectively: once, few, many, or a class where the clone is expanded.

D gene | J gene | V gene | clone size | CDR3 DNA | CDR3 protein
TRBD1 | TRBJ2-4 | TRBV4-2 | - | TGTGCCAGCAGCCAAGATCGTGGGGGACAGGGGGCCAAAAACATTCAGTACTTC | CASSQDRGGQGAKNIQYF
TRBD1 | TRBJ1-2 | TRBV28 | - | TGTGCCAGCAGGGCGGGACAGGGAGGCTACTACTATGGCTACACCTTC | CASRAGQGGYYYGYTF
- | TRBJ1-5 | TRBV19 | - | TGTGCCAGTAGTAGGAACCGAGGGGGCAATCAGCCCCAGCATTTT | CASSRNRGGNQPQHF
- | TRBJ1-1 | TRBV5-6 | - | TGTGCCAGCAGCCACATTCTAATTACAGGGCTCACTGAAGCTTTCTTT | CASSHILITGLTEAFF
- | TRBJ2-1 | TRBV4-3 | - | TGCGCCAGCAGCCAAGAACCCCCGGCCCGGCAGGGGTATGGTGAGCAGTTCTTC | CASSQEPPARQGYGEQFF
TRBD2 | TRBJ2-7 | TRBV7-9 | - | TGTGCCAGCAGCCTTAAAAGCGGGAGGGCTGTCGAGCAGTACTTC | CASSLKSGRAVEQYF
- | TRBJ2-1 | TRBV11-2 | - | TGTGCCAGCAGCCCTGACATTCGCTCCTACAATGAGCAGTTCTTC | CASSPDIRSYNEQFF
- | TRBJ2-5 | TRBV2 | once | TGTGCCAGCAGTGAAACGGGTGGTGAGACCCAGTACTTC | CASSETGGETQYF
- | TRBJ1-1 | TRBV4-1 | - | TGCGCCAGCAGCCCGGATAAATCAGGGGTGCCTGAAGCTTTCTTT | CASSPDKSGVPEAFF
- | TRBJ2-3 | TRBV13 | - | TGTGCCAGCAGCTCCCTAAGCACAGATACGCAGTATTTT | CASSSLSTDTQYF
TRBD2 | TRBJ2-7 | TRBV7-2 | - | TGTGCCAGCAGCTTAGTTTCAGGGGGACTAGCGGGCACCTACGAGCAGTACTTC | CASSLVSGGLAGTYEQYF
- | TRBJ2-1 | TRBV7-2 | - | TGTGCCAGCAGCTTAGCGCTAAATTTAAATGAGCAGTTCTTC | CASSLALNLNEQFF
TRBD2 | TRBJ2-2 | TRBV11-2 | - | TGTGCCAGTCTACGGACTAGCGGGTTTGCCGGGGAGCTGTTTTTT | CASLRTSGFAGELFF
- | TRBJ2-3 | TRBV4-1 | - | TGCGCCAGCAGCCGCGTGGCGGAGGGCACAGATACGCAGTATTTT | CASSRVAEGTDTQYF
- | TRBJ2-2 | TRBV11-2 | - | TGTGCCAGCAGCCCGAGTTACACCGGGGAGCTGTTTTTT | CASSPSYTGELFF
TRBD2 | TRBJ2-3 | TRBV5-1 | - | TGCGCCAGCAGCCGGACTAGCGGGAGGGCCTCAGATACGCAGTATTTT | CASSRTSGRASDTQYF
- | TRBJ2-3 | TRBV5-1 | once | TGCGCCAGCAGCTTGGGGCAGGGTATCACAGATACGCAGTATTTT | CASSLGQGITDTQYF
- | TRBJ2-6 | TRBV5-1 | - | TGCGCCAGCAGCCCTCGGGAAGCTGGGGCCAACGTCCTGACTTTC | CASSPREAGANVLTF
- | TRBJ2-2 | TRBV11-1 | - | TGTGCCAGCAGCTTAGCAGGGGGGGACAGAGGGACCGGGGAGCTGTTTTTT | CASSLAGGDRGTGELFF
- | TRBJ2-3 | TRBV5-1 | - | TGCGCCAGTCAAGGAGGGAGGAGCACAGATACGCAGTATTTT | CASQGGRSTDTQYF
- | TRBJ2-1 | TRBV10-3 | - | TGTGCCATCAGTGAGATGGACCCAGCCTACAATGAGCAGTTCTTC | CAISEMDPAYNEQFF
- | TRBJ1-1 | TRBV10-3 | - | TGTGCCATCAGGATTCGCAGGGAGGGTAACACTGAAGCTTTCTTT | CAIRIRREGNTEAFF
- | TRBJ1-6 | TRBV28 | - | TGTGCCAGCAGTTACCCTAATTCACCCCTCCACTTT | CASSYPNSPLHF
- | TRBJ2-1 | TRBV5-3 | - | TGTGCCAGAAGCTCGATATCGGGCGGTGATGAGCAGTTCTTC | CARSSISGGDEQFF
- | TRBJ1-4 | TRBV15 | - | TGTGCCACCAGCAGTGCCCCGGGACGGAACGAAAAACTGTTTTTT | CATSSAPGRNEKLFF
TRBD1 | TRBJ2-7 | TRBV28 | - | TGTGCCAGCAGTCAGTTTACCCAGGGGGCTGACGAGCAGTACTTC | CASSQFTQGADEQYF
TRBD2 | TRBJ2-1 | TRBV6-5 | - | TGTGCCAGCAGGCGACTAGCGGGAGACAATGAGCAGTTCTTC | CASRRLAGDNEQFF
- | TRBJ2-5 | TRBV18 | - | TGTGCCAGCTCTCCGAGATTAGTCGGCTTTAGCCAAGAGACCCAGTACTTC | CASSPRLVGFSQETQYF
- | TRBJ2-3 | TRBV4-2 | - | TGTGCCAGCAGCCAAGAGGGATATAGCGATACGCAGTATTTT | CASSQEGYSDTQYF
- | TRBJ2-1 | TRBV27 | - | TGTGCCAGCAGTCATTACAATGAGCAGTTCTTC | CASSHYNEQFF
- | TRBJ2-1 | TRBV5-1 | - | TGCGCCAGCAGCCCGGACCCGCAGGGAGTCTACAATGAGCAGTTCTTC | CASSPDPQGVYNEQFF
- | TRBJ2-5 | TRBV18 | - | TGTGCCAGCTCACCTGAGGGATCCGAGACCCAGTACTTC | CASSPEGSETQYF
TRBD1 | TRBJ2-3 | TRBV11-2 | - | TGTGCCAGCAGCCCCCGACCCAGGGGGCGTGAAGATACGCAGTATTTT | CASSPRPRGREDTQYF
- | TRBJ1-1 | TRBV29-1 | - | TGCAGCGCGGGGGGGACTGAAGCTTTCTTT | CSAGGTEAFF
- | TRBJ2-7 | TRBV18 | - | TGTGCCAGCTCACCACGTCAAGCCGACTCCTACGAGCAGTACTTC | CASSPRQADSYEQYF
- | TRBJ1-1 | TRBV6-5 | - | TGTGCCAGCAGCTCTTGGGAACGGACTGAAGCTTTCTTT | CASSSWERTEAFF
TRBD2 | TRBJ2-3 | TRBV5-1 | - | TGCGCCAGCAGCCCGAGACTAGCGGGCACAGATACGCAGTATTTT | CASSPRLAGTDTQYF
TRBD1 | TRBJ2-1 | TRBV5-1 | - | TGCGCCAGCAGCTTAAGGCTGACAGGGGGCCCCTACAATGAGCAGTTCTTC | CASSLRLTGGPYNEQFF
- | TRBJ2-1 | TRBV28 | - | TGTGCCAGCACCCCCGCAGTCAGGGTGTGGTCCTACAATGAGCAGTTCTTC | CASTPAVRVWSYNEQFF
TRBD2 | TRBJ2-5 | TRBV2 | - | TGTGCCAGCGGATGGACTAGCCAAGAGACCCAGTACTTC | CASGWTSQETQYF